This T cell receptor (beta chain) was identified in a study of T cells in tumors and immune-related adverse events. Using immunoSEQ multiplex PCR, the repertoire was profiled, and TCRdb retains in-frame clones only, with some absent. Of around 4,200 clones in the sample, roughly 82% were seen once. V was trimmed by 0 bases and J by 3 bases, leaving 9 bases between them. The CDR3 consists of 14 residues. Germline V CDR1 and CDR2: MGHRA, YSYEKL. This clonotype originated in a female donor with metastatic renal cell carcinoma. The chain uses TRBV4-1 and TRBJ2-7; D is unclear. The source was skin tissue, collected from a patient treated with anti-PD-1 therapy. CDR3 nucleotide sequence: TGCGCCAGCAGCCAAGATCTTGGCTACTACGAGCAGTACTTC. Its protein product is CASSQDLGYYEQYF.